This T cell receptor (beta chain) was captured in a study of blood T cell repertoires in COVID-19 (dated by TCRdb to 2020 to 2022). Background on the whole study: Samples covering the acute and convalescent phases of COVID-19 were provided by collaborators in the United States, Italy and Spain. The prospective study material was composed of cDNA or gDNA derived from T cells, B-cell-depleted T cells, or PBMCs. Subjects who had been exposed to COVID-19, were actively infected with it, or had recovered from it provided the deeply sampled blood TCRbeta repertoires that made up the dataset. A freely available public database, intended as a resource for researchers studying the immune response to SARS-CoV-2, is where the repertoires were released. The samples were drawn from two sources: the first 160 participants of the ongoing ImmuneRACE study, and fewer than 1,500 subjects contributed by 6 global collaborators. Sample metadata almost always included a de-identified subject ID, COVID-19 status, age in years and sex. Where available, HLA class I and class II types were obtained from metadata supplied by the sample provider rather than from assay-based typing.

What the study reported, not specific to this receptor: How much clinical and demographic metadata was included differed by source and by participant, and the metadata was provided uncurated.

TCRbeta CDR3 regions were amplified from genomic DNA by means of the immunoSEQ Assay, a bias-controlled multiplex PCR. The source study handled its data this way. The number of nucleated cells in each sample was estimated from the amplification of reference gene primers within the assay. To quantify the absolute abundance of each unique TCRbeta CDR3 rearrangement, sequence reads were collapsed and filtered. Productive Simpson clonality was computed per sample as the square root of Simpson's diversity index over productive rearrangements. TCRdb retrieved this table from immuneACCESS and kept in-frame rearrangements only. Not all clones are present; in checked studies, unresolved V genes account for under half, and no reason is known for the remainder. V, J and clone size are taken as reported in that table, and D and trimming were inferred from the DNA itself. For this sample there are about 310,000 clones; 70% to 90% appear just once. The ten largest account for roughly 2.2% of the sample.

V drops 6 bases and J drops 0 bases, leaving 11 bases in between. The germline V gene specifies SGHAT as CDR1 and FQNNGV as CDR2. The CDR3 spans 14 residues, from the cysteine through the phenylalanine. Only the CDR3 DNA is retained, 42 bases long and in frame from the first base. Comment on this clone: Its cognate antigen has yet to be identified. The record has no base qualities; no much larger clone is one base away.

Participants in the prospective study were enrolled through a virtual design, were aged about 18 to 100 years, and lived in roughly 25 United States geographic areas. In the prospective study, participants were assigned to cohorts based on the clinical history participants reported in a screening survey and a study questionnaire. For ImmuneRACE Cohort 3, a participant was defined as recovered based on two consecutive negative NP/OP PCR tests, clearance by a healthcare professional, or resolution of symptoms. Each participant in the prospective study had whole blood, serum and a nasopharyngeal or oropharyngeal swab collected by mobile phlebotomists. Prospective study participants could optionally give additional blood draws and questionnaires over a roughly 2-month period. Blood samples from the prospective study were shipped frozen or at room temperature prior to DNA extraction.

This chain joins TRBV11-2 to TRBJ1-1, with the D gene uncertain. The receptor was isolated from a man under 40 who had recovered from COVID-19. The sequencing input was PBMCs or T cells enriched from blood (not recorded which). The CDR3 here reads CASSLFDLNTEAFF. The DNA sequence is as follows: TGTGCCAGCAGTCTGTTCGACTTGAACACTGAAGCTTTCTTT.